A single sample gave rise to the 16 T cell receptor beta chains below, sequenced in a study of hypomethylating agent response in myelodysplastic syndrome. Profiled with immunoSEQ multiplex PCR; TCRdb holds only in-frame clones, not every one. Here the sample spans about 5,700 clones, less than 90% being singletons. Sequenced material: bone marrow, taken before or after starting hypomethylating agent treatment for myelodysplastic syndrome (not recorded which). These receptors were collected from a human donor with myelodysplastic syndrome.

The CDR3: CASRTGQGYYGYTF. CDR3 in DNA: TGTGCCAGTAGGACGGGACAGGGATACTATGGCTACACCTTC. V is TRBV19 and J is TRBJ1-2, with 9 bases aligning to TRBD1. The germline CDR1 and CDR2 sequences are LNHDA and SQIVND (reference sequence). With 6 bases clipped from V and 3 bases from J, the junction kept 5 bases outside the gene matches. The CDR3 is 14 residues long.

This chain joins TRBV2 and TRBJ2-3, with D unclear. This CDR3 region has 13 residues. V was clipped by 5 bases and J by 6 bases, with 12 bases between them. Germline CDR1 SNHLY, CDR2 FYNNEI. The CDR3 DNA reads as TGTGCCAGCAGTTGGATCGCGGTGGATACGCAGTATTTT. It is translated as CASSWIAVDTQYF.

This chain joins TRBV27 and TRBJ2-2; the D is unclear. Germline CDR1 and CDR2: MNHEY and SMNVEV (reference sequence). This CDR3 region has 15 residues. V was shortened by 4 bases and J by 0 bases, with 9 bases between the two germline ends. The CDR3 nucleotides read TGTGCCAGCAGTTATGGCCAGACGAACACCGGGGAGCTGTTTTTT. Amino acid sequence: CASSYGQTNTGELFF.

CDR3 nucleotides: TGTGCCAGCAGCGTAGAGACAGGGAACGAGCAGTACTTC. The encoded protein is CASSVETGNEQYF. The gene calls are TRBV7-8 and TRBJ2-7; 7 nucleotides line up with TRBD1. V was pared by 5 bases and J by 5 bases, with 6 bases of the junction left unmatched. Per the germline V gene, CDR1 is SGHVS and CDR2 is FQNEAQ. This CDR3 contains 13 residues.

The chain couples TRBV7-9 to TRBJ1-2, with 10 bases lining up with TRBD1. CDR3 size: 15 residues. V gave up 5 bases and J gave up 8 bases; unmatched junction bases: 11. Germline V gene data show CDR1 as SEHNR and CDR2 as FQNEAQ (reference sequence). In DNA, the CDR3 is TGTGCCAGCAGCGTACCCCCCGGGACAGGGGAAGGCTACACCTTC. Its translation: CASSVPPGTGEGYTF.

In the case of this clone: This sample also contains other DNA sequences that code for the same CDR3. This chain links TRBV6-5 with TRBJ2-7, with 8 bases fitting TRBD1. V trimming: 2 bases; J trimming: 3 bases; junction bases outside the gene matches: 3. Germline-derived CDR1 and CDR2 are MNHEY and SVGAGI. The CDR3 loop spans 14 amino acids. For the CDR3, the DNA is TGTGCCAGCAGTTACGGACAGGGAGGCTACGAGCAGTACTTC. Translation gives CASSYGQGGYEQYF.

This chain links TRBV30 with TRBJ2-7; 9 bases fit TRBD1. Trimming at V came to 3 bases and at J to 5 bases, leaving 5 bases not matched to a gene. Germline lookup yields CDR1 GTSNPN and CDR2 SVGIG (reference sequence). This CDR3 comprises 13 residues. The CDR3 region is CAWRQGAKNEQYF. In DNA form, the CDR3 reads TGTGCCTGGAGACAGGGGGCTAAGAACGAGCAGTACTTC.

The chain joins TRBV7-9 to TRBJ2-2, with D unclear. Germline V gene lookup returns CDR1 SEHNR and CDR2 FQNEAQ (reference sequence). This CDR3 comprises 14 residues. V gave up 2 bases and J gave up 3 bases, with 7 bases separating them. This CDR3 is CASSLLGYTGELFF. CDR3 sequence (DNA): TGTGCCAGCAGCTTACTGGGTTACACCGGGGAGCTGTTTTTT.

The CDR3 coding sequence is TGTGCCAGCAGTTACAGCGGGGGGCACACAGATACGCAGTATTTT. Translated: CASSYSGGHTDTQYF. The V gene is TRBV6-6, the J gene TRBJ2-3, with TRBD2 matching 9 bases. The CDR3 sequence is 15 residues long. Unmatched junction bases numbered 2, after V lost 2 bases and J lost 2 bases. Germline CDR1 MNHNY, CDR2 SVGAGI (reference sequence).

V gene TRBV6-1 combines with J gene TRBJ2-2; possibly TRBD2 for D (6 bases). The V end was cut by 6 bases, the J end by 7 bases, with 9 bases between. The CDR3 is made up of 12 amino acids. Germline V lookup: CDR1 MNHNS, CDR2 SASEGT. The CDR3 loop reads CASRIGGGELFF. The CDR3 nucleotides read TGTGCCAGCAGGATCGGGGGCGGGGAGCTGTTTTTT.

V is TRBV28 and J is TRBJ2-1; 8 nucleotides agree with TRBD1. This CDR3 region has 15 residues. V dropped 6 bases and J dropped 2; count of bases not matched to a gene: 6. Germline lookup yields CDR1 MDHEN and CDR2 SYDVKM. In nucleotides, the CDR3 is TGTGCCAGCAGAACCCTCAGGGGGCCCTACAATGAGCAGTTCTTC. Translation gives CASRTLRGPYNEQFF. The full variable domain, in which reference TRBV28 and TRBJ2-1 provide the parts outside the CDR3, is DVKVTQSSRYLVKRTGEKVFLECVQDMDHENMFWYRQDPGLGLRLIYFSYDVKMKEKGDIPEGYSVSREKKERFSLILESASTNQTSMYLCASRTLRGPYNEQFFGPGTRLTVL.

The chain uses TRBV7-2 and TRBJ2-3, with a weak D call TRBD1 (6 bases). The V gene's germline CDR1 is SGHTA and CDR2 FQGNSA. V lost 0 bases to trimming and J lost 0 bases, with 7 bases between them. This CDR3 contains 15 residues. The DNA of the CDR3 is TGTGCCAGCAGCTTAGCGGGGACAAGCACAGATACGCAGTATTTT. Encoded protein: CASSLAGTSTDTQYF.

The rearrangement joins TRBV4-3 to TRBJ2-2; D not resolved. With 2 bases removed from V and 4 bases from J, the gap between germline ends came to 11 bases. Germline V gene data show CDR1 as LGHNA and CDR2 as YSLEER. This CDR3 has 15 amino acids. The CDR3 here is CASSQIMASTGELFF. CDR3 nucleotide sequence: TGCGCCAGCAGCCAAATCATGGCCAGCACCGGGGAGCTGTTTTTT.

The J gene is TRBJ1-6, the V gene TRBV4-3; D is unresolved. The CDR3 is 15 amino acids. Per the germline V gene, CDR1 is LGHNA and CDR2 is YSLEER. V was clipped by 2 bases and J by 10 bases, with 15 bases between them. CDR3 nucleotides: TGCGCCAGCAGCCAATCGACTGCCTCCCCATCACCCCTCCACTTT. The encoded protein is CASSQSTASPSPLHF.

CDR3 in DNA: TGTGCCAGCAGTGATCTCCGGGACGGCCAGGAGACCCAGTACTTC. It yields the protein CASSDLRDGQETQYF. The J gene is TRBJ2-5, the V gene TRBV25-1, with D tentatively TRBD1 or TRBD2 (5 bases each). The V and J ends lost 3 bases and 5 bases respectively, with 16 bases between them. This CDR3 comprises 15 residues. Per the germline V gene, CDR1 is MGHDK and CDR2 is SYGVNS.

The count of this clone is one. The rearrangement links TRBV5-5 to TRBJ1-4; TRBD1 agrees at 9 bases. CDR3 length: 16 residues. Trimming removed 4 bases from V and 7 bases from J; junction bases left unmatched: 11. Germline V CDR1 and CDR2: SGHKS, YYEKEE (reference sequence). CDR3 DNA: TGTGCCAGCAGCCCCATAACAGGGGGCGCGGGTGAAAAACTGTTTTTT. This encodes CASSPITGGAGEKLFF.